This TCR beta chain was profiled in a study of CD8 T cells in Susac syndrome. The V segment lost 5 bases and the J segment 11 bases; nucleotides outside the gene matches: 16. Germline lookup yields CDR1 SEHNR and CDR2 FQNEAQ (reference sequence). The CDR3 loop spans 15 amino acids. Random hexamers primed reverse transcription of about 0.45 to 1 ug RNA. immunoSEQ multiplex PCR amplified TCR beta CDR3 across 54 Vbeta, 13 Jbeta. Each CDR3 protein gets one entry after TCRdb re-called the immunoSEQ multiplex PCR reads with MiXCR. The sample lists 400,000 to 550,000 distinct CDR3 sequences; about 85% were seen once.

Input material: CD8+ T cells from PBMCs. The sequence came from a human donor with multiple sclerosis. The gene calls are TRBV7-9 and TRBJ1-1; TRBD1 matches 8 bases. CDR3 nucleotide sequence: TGTGCCAGCAGCCCTCCAGGGGGCGCGAGGAATTGGGCTTTCTTT. This codes for CASSPPGGARNWAFF.